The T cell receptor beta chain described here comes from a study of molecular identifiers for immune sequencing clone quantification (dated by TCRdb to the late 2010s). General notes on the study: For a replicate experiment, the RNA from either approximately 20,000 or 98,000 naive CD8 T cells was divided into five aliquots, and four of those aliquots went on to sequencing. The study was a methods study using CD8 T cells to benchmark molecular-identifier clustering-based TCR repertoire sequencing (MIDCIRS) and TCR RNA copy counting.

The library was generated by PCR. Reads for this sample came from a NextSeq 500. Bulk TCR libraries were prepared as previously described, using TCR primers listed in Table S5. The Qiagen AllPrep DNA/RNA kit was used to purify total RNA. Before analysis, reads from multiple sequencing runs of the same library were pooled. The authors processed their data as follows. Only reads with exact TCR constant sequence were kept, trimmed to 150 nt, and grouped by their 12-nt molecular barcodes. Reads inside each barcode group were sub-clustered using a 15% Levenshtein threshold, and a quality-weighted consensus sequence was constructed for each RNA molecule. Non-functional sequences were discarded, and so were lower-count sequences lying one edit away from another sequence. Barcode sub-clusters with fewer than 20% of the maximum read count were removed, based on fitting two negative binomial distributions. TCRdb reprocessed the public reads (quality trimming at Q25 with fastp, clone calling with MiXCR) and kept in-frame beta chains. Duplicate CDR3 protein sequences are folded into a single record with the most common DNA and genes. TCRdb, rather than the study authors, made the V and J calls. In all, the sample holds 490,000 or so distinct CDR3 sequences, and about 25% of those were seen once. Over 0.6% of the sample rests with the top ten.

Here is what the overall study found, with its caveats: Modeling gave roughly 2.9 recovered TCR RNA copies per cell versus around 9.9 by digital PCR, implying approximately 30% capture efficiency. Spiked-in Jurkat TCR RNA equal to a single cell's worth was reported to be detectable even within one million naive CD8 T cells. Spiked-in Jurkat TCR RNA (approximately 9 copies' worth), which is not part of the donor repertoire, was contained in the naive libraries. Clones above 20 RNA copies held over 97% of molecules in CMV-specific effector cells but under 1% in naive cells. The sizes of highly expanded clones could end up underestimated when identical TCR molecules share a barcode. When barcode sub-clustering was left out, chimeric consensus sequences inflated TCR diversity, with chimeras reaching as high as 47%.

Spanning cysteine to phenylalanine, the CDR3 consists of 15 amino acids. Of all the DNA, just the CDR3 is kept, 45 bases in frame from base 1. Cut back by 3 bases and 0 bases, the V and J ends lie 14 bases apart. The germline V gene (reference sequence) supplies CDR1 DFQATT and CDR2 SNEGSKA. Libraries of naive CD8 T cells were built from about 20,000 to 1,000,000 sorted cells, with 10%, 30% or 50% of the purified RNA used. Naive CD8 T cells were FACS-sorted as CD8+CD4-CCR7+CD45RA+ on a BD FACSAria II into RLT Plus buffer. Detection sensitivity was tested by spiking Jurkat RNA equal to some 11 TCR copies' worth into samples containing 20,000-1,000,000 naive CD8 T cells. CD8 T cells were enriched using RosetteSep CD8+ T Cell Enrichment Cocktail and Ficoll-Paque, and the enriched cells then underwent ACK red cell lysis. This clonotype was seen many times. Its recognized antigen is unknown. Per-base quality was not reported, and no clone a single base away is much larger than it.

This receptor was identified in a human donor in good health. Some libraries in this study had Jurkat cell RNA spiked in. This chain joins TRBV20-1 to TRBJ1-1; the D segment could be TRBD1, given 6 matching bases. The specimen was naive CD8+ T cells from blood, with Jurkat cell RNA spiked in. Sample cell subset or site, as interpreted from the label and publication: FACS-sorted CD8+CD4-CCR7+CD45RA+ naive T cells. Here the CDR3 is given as CSARTGQLMNTEAFF. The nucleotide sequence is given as TGCAGTGCTAGGACTGGACAGCTCATGAACACTGAAGCTTTCTTT.